This is a list of T cell receptor beta chains from one sample in a study of early T cells in non-severe SARS-CoV-2 infection. A single record per CDR3 protein comes from TCRdb applying MiXCR to the 5' RACE reads. The sample shows about 80,000 distinct CDR3 sequences, roughly 9.4% of them seen only once. The sequenced material came from whole blood. The receptor set was obtained from an adult who was a healthcare worker with PCR-confirmed SARS-CoV-2 infection or an uninfected control (not recorded which). CDR3s include the opening cysteine and the closing phenylalanine or tryptophan. A D gene is named only where the DNA matches it firmly. Only part of the rows carry a size: once, few, many, or a class if the clone is expanded.

many	TRBV11-2	15	TRBJ2-1	TRBD2	TGTGCCAGCAGCCGCGGCCTAGCGGGAGAGGATGAGCAGTTCTTC	CASSRGLAGEDEQFF
medium-sized	TRBV28	18	TRBJ2-3	TRBD2	TGTGCCAGCAGTACAACGATGGGACTAGCGGACTACACAGATACGCAGTATTTT	CASSTTMGLADYTDTQYF
many	TRBV29-1	11	TRBJ2-1	-	TGCAGCGTCCAGGGGAGGGTAGAGGACATCTTC	CSVQGRVEDIF
many	TRBV7-2	15	TRBJ2-3	-	TGTGCCAGCAGCTTAGGAGGGCCAGGTACAGATACGCAGTATTTT	CASSLGGPGTDTQYF
few	TRBV7-2	15	TRBJ2-3	TRBD1	TGTGCCAGCAGCTGGACAGGGTTGTGGAAAGATACGCAGTATTTT	CASSWTGLWKDTQYF
many	TRBV2	13	TRBJ2-7	TRBD1	TGTGCCAGCACTCCCCAGGGGGCCTACGAGCAGTACTTC	CASTPQGAYEQYF
many	TRBV27	13	TRBJ2-7	-	TGTGCCAGCAGGAAGAGGGCCCCCTACGAGCAGTACTTC	CASRKRAPYEQYF
-	TRBV2	13	TRBJ2-1	-	TGTGCCAGCAGTGAGTACACCCCGGGTGAGCAGTTCTTC	CASSEYTPGEQFF
many	TRBV4-1	16	TRBJ2-3	-	TGCGCCAGCAGCCTCTCAGCGTCCGGGTACACAGATACGCAGTATTTT	CASSLSASGYTDTQYF
-	TRBV20-1	12	TRBJ2-5	-	TGCAGTGCTAGATCGCCGGAAGAGACCCAGTACTTC	CSARSPEETQYF
many	TRBV21-1	13	TRBJ1-5	-	TGTGCCAGCAGCAAAGGGGCTCGGAAGCCCCAGCATTTT	CASSKGARKPQHF
many	TRBV3-1	11	TRBJ2-7	-	TGTGCCAGCAGCCAAGGAAAGGGGTACTTCTTC	CASSQGKGYFF
many	TRBV11-2	15	TRBJ2-2	-	TGTGCCAGCAGCTTAGAGCCAGGGTTCATCGGGGAGCTGTTTTTT	CASSLEPGFIGELFF
many	TRBV28	14	TRBJ2-5	-	TGTGCCAGCAGTTTACGGAGACTTCAAGAGACCCAGTACTTC	CASSLRRLQETQYF
few	TRBV5-1	15	TRBJ2-7	TRBD2	TGCGCCAGCAGCGTGGTTGCGGGAGTCGGTTACGAGCAGTACTTC	CASSVVAGVGYEQYF
few	TRBV5-1	14	TRBJ1-1	-	TGCGCCAGCAGCTCGCGGGGGGCTAACCCTGAAGCTTTCTTT	CASSSRGANPEAFF
many	TRBV27	13	TRBJ2-7	TRBD2	TGTGCCAGCAATTTAGCGGGAGGGAACGAGCAGTACTTC	CASNLAGGNEQYF
few	TRBV20-1	13	TRBJ1-1	-	TGCAGTGCTTCTGATTTGGGGAACACTGAAGCTTTCTTT	CSASDLGNTEAFF
-	TRBV14	15	TRBJ2-3	-	TGTGCCAGCAGCCACCCGTCTCAGGGCCATGATACGCAGTATTTT	CASSHPSQGHDTQYF
many	TRBV20-1	14	TRBJ2-1	-	TGCAGTGCTAGTTTGCCAAGCTCCTACAATGAGCAGTTCTTC	CSASLPSSYNEQFF
few	TRBV7-6	14	TRBJ2-2	-	TGTGCCAGCAGCTTAGAACTCCGGAGCGGGGAGCTGTTTTTT	CASSLELRSGELFF
few	TRBV28	15	TRBJ2-7	TRBD1	TGTGCCAGCAGGACCCAGACAGGGGAATCCTACGAGCAGTACTTC	CASRTQTGESYEQYF
-	TRBV7-9	16	TRBJ1-4	TRBD1	TGTGCCAGCAGTCCCGGGACAGGGGGCGTTAATGAAAAACTGTTTTTT	CASSPGTGGVNEKLFF
many	TRBV7-3	15	TRBJ2-1	-	TGTGCCAGCAGCCCTAACAGGGTAGCCGCCAATGAGCAGTTCTTC	CASSPNRVAANEQFF
-	TRBV5-4	17	TRBJ2-1	TRBD2	TGTGCCAGCAGCCCAGGACTAGCGGGTTACTCCTACAATGAGCAGTTCTTC	CASSPGLAGYSYNEQFF
many	TRBV11-2	13	TRBJ2-7	TRBD1	TGTGCCAGCATGTTGGACAGGGGCCACGAGCAGTACTTC	CASMLDRGHEQYF
-	TRBV7-3	15	TRBJ2-4	-	TGTGCCAGCAGCTTAACTGGAAGGGGCAAAAACATTCAGTACTTC	CASSLTGRGKNIQYF
many	TRBV12-3/TRBV12-4	13	TRBJ1-1	-	TGTGCCAGCAGTTTTAAGAGGAACACTGAAGCTTTCTTT	CASSFKRNTEAFF
-	TRBV28	14	TRBJ2-3	-	TGTGCCAGCACCCTGGGGGGGCGACTGGATACGCAGTATTTT	CASTLGGRLDTQYF
many	TRBV28	12	TRBJ2-7	-	TGTGCCAGCAGTTCCGGAGTGGACGAGCAGTACTTC	CASSSGVDEQYF
-	TRBV28	13	TRBJ2-3	-	TGTGCCAGCAGCCCCCCCCCCACAGATACGCAGTATTTT	CASSPPPTDTQYF
many	TRBV7-9	13	TRBJ1-2	TRBD1	TGTGCCAGCAGCCGGACAGGGGACTATGGCTACACCTTC	CASSRTGDYGYTF
-	TRBV28	16	TRBJ1-5	TRBD1	TGTGCCAGCAGTTCCACGACAGGGAGGGGCAATCAGCCCCAGCATTTT	CASSSTTGRGNQPQHF
many	TRBV27	14	TRBJ1-5	-	TGTGCCACCTCTGGAGGCAGGAGCGGTCAGCCCCAGCATTTT	CATSGGRSGQPQHF
few	TRBV2	17	TRBJ1-1	-	TGTGCCAGCAGTTCACGAGGCCCGCTTGAGGAGGGAACTGAAGCTTTCTTT	CASSSRGPLEEGTEAFF
few	TRBV7-2	13	TRBJ2-1	-	TGTGCCAGCAGCCAAGGCCTCAGGGGTGAGCAGTTCTTC	CASSQGLRGEQFF
many	TRBV5-1	16	TRBJ1-1	-	TGCGCCAGCAGCTTGTATCCATCAGGCCTTAACACTGAAGCTTTCTTT	CASSLYPSGLNTEAFF
few	TRBV7-2	15	TRBJ2-2	TRBD1	TGTGCCAGCAGCACCCAGACAGGGGTAATTGGGGAGCTGTTTTTT	CASSTQTGVIGELFF
-	TRBV3-1	18	TRBJ1-3	-	TGTGCCAGCAGCCCTCTACGGCCGGGGTCTGGTTCTGGAAACACCATATATTTT	CASSPLRPGSGSGNTIYF
few	TRBV19	15	TRBJ2-1	-	TGTGCCAGTAAGGAGGTAGGGCACTCCTACAATGAGCAGTTCTTC	CASKEVGHSYNEQFF
many	TRBV30	14	TRBJ2-7	TRBD1	TGTGCCTGGATCACAGGGGGCCCAGTAAAGAGGCAGTACTTC	CAWITGGPVKRQYF
many	TRBV7-9	13	TRBJ2-5	-	TGTGCCAGCAGCTTAGATTCGATTGAGACCCAGTACTTC	CASSLDSIETQYF
many	TRBV20-1	13	TRBJ1-1	-	TGCAGTGTCCCAAAGACAGAGAACACTGAAGCTTTCTTT	CSVPKTENTEAFF
-	TRBV23-1	18	TRBJ2-1	-	TGCGCCAGCAGTCAATCGGCCCCTGGGAAATATCCTCCCAATGAGCAGTTCTTC	CASSQSAPGKYPPNEQFF
many	TRBV11-1	11	TRBJ1-1	-	TGTGCCAGCAGCTACGGCGAAAAAGCTTTCTTT	CASSYGEKAFF
few	TRBV7-6	16	TRBJ2-2	-	TGTGCCAGCAGCCCTGGGATTGCTTTGGGGACCGGGGAGCTGTTTTTT	CASSPGIALGTGELFF
many	TRBV28	14	TRBJ1-1	TRBD1	TGTGCCAGCAAGCTGGGACAGAAGAACACTGAAGCTTTCTTT	CASKLGQKNTEAFF
many	TRBV28	13	TRBJ1-2	-	TGTGCCAGCAGTTTAACCACAGCCTATGGCTACACCTTC	CASSLTTAYGYTF
-	TRBV5-1	17	TRBJ2-1	TRBD1	TGCGCCAGCAGCCCGCCGGCCGGGACAGGGAGGGACAATGAGCAGTTCTTC	CASSPPAGTGRDNEQFF
-	TRBV10-3	12	TRBJ2-7	-	TGTGCCGTCGGCGTAAGCTCCTACGAGCAGTACTTC	CAVGVSSYEQYF
-	TRBV5-4	12	TRBJ2-7	-	TGTGCCAGCAGCTCCTTTTCTGAGAAGCAGTACTTC	CASSSFSEKQYF
-	TRBV3-1	14	TRBJ2-1	-	TGTGCCAGCAGCCGGGGGAGTTCCTACAATGAGCAGTTCTTC	CASSRGSSYNEQFF
-	TRBV20-1	17	TRBJ2-3	-	TGCAGTGCTAGACTCCTCCGGCGGGGCGTTGTTTTAGATACGCAGTATTTT	CSARLLRRGVVLDTQYF